This TCR beta chain was observed in a study of PD-L1 blockade in urothelial cancer. Assay: immunoSEQ multiplex PCR; the TCRdb copy retains only in-frame clones and omits some. This sample has fewer than 30,000 clones, with roughly 84% found just once. Urothelial carcinoma in patients was locally advanced or metastatic. V gave up 2 bases and J gave up 10 bases; unmatched junction bases: 11. Per the germline V gene, CDR1 is MNHEY and CDR2 is SVGAGI. This CDR3 comprises 15 residues. The rearrangement uses TRBV6-5 and TRBJ2-1; 7 bases are a match to TRBD1. The TCR comes from a man in his 70s with urothelial cancer. The starting material was PBMCs, obtained around atezolizumab (anti-PD-L1) treatment. The CDR3 DNA sequence: TGTGCCAGCAGTTACCTTTTCACAGGGGTGGGAGAGCAGTTCTTC. This gives the protein CASSYLFTGVGEQFF.